Listed below are T cell receptor beta chains from one sample, sequenced in a study of shared clonotypes between healthy human individuals. Method: immunoSEQ multiplex PCR; TCRdb's copy keeps in-frame clones and lacks some. Among approximately 2.1 million clones listed, over 85% were seen once. The sequencing sample was made of naive CD4+ T cells from PBMCs. The source of these receptors is a man aged 18-30 years in good health. Some clones in this sample may be carry-over from other donors' samples. The CDR3 runs from the conserved cysteine through the conserved F or W. A D gene is named only where the DNA matches it firmly. A row's size may be missing; if present it is once, few, many or a size class.

v_call	d_call	j_call	clone_size	cdr3_nt	cdr3_aa
TRBV19	TRBD2	TRBJ2-7	.	TGTGCCAGTAGTCAACCCGGACTAGCGAGGAGCGGGTCGCAGTACTTC	CASSQPGLARSGSQYF
TRBV7-9	.	TRBJ2-7	.	TGTGCCAGCAGCCCAAAGACCGGGACCGCTACCTCCTACGAGCAGTACTTC	CASSPKTGTATSYEQYF
TRBV27	TRBD2	TRBJ2-7	.	TGTGCCAGCAGTTTAGAGCGGGAGGGCCTGGGGGAGCAGTACTTC	CASSLEREGLGEQYF
TRBV5-1	TRBD1	TRBJ1-4	once	TGCGCCAGCAGTCTCGGACAGGGGGCGACTAATGAAAAACTGTTTTTT	CASSLGQGATNEKLFF
TRBV5-1	TRBD1	TRBJ2-7	.	TGCGCCAGCAGCGCGAGGATTACAGGGGGGTCCTACGAGCAGTACTTC	CASSARITGGSYEQYF
TRBV5-1	.	TRBJ2-7	.	TGCGCCAGCAGCTGGGGAAGGGGCGAGCAGTACTTC	CASSWGRGEQYF
TRBV18	TRBD2	TRBJ2-1	.	TGTGCCAGCTCACCACTCCGACTAGCGGGAGGGCCAATGAATGAGCAGTTCTTC	CASSPLRLAGGPMNEQFF
TRBV5-1	.	TRBJ1-5	.	TGCGCCAGCAGCTTGGGATCCCCCGGGAATCAGCCCCAGCATTTT	CASSLGSPGNQPQHF
TRBV7-9	TRBD1	TRBJ1-4	.	TGTGCCAGCAGCCCCCGGGACAGGGGGCTGACTAATGAAAAACTGTTTTTT	CASSPRDRGLTNEKLFF
TRBV6-1	.	TRBJ2-7	.	TGTGCCAGCAGTCCCCAAACAGCCTACGAGCAGTACTTC	CASSPQTAYEQYF
TRBV6-1	.	TRBJ1-2	.	TGTGCCAGCAGTGATCTCTACAGTAGCTATGGCTACACCTTC	CASSDLYSSYGYTF
TRBV14	.	TRBJ2-2	.	TGTGCCAGCAGCCCCAGGGTTAGCACCGGGGAGCTGTTTTTT	CASSPRVSTGELFF
TRBV10-3	.	TRBJ2-3	.	TGTGCCATCAGTGAGGGGGCAAACACAGATACGCAGTATTTT	CAISEGANTDTQYF
TRBV7-9	.	TRBJ2-5	.	TGTGCCAGCAGCTTAGGTACAGGGAGGGTGCAAGAGACCCAGTACTTC	CASSLGTGRVQETQYF
TRBV2	.	TRBJ1-3	.	TGTGCCAGCAGTGAAGACAGGGCTGGAAACACCATATATTTT	CASSEDRAGNTIYF
TRBV25-1	.	TRBJ1-1	.	TGTGCCAGCATAGGGCAAACGGGGACTGAAGCTTTCTTT	CASIGQTGTEAFF
TRBV28	.	TRBJ1-2	.	TGTGCCAGCAGTTTGGGGGGGTCCACTGGCTACACCTTC	CASSLGGSTGYTF
TRBV5-1	TRBD2	TRBJ2-1	.	TGCGCCAGCAGCTCCGGACTAGCGGACTACAATGAGCAGTTCTTC	CASSSGLADYNEQFF
TRBV7-2	TRBD2	TRBJ2-1	.	TGTGCCAGCACCCCCGGCGCTAGCGGGAGTTATGAGCAGTTCTTC	CASTPGASGSYEQFF
TRBV11-1	.	TRBJ2-1	.	TGTGCCAGCAGCTCAGGGCACCGCGAGCAGTTCTTC	CASSSGHREQFF
TRBV6-5	TRBD2	TRBJ2-1	.	TGTGCCAGCAGTTCGACCACTAGCGGGAGCTTCGGTGAGCAGTTCTTC	CASSSTTSGSFGEQFF
TRBV28	.	TRBJ2-5	.	TGTGCCAGCAGTTCCGGCAGTTCGATGGAGACCCAGTACTTC	CASSSGSSMETQYF
TRBV14	TRBD1	TRBJ2-5	.	TGTGCCAGCAGCACCCGACAGGGTGTGGAGACCCAGTACTTC	CASSTRQGVETQYF
TRBV25-1	TRBD2	TRBJ2-7	.	TGTGCCAGCAGTGCCCGACATGGACTAGCGGCTTCCTACGAGCAGTACTTC	CASSARHGLAASYEQYF
TRBV5-4	.	TRBJ2-1	.	TGTGCCAGCAGTTTGTTAAGCTCCTACAATGAGCAGTTCTTC	CASSLLSSYNEQFF
TRBV11-2	TRBD1	TRBJ2-2	once	TGTGCCAGCAGCTTCATGACGGGACAGGGGGGCGGGGAGCTGTTTTTT	CASSFMTGQGGGELFF
TRBV27	TRBD1	TRBJ1-3	.	TGTGCCAGCCGGAGGGGGCTGGATGGAAACACCATATATTTT	CASRRGLDGNTIYF
TRBV6-5	TRBD1	TRBJ1-2	.	TGTGCCAGCAGTTACTCGACAGGGGCCTATGGCTACACCTTC	CASSYSTGAYGYTF
TRBV4-2	.	TRBJ1-2	few	TGTGCCATCAAGTGGAGGGACTATGGCTACACCTTC	CAIKWRDYGYTF
TRBV29-1	.	TRBJ2-3	.	TGCAGCGTCGAGAGGGGTCAGCCCCTGACGCAGTATTTT	CSVERGQPLTQYF
TRBV9	.	TRBJ2-5	.	TGTGCCAGCAGCGTAGGGGCAGTCCACCAAGAGACCCAGTACTTC	CASSVGAVHQETQYF
TRBV29-1	TRBD1	TRBJ1-1	.	TGCAGCGCGGACAGGGGTCACACTGAAGCTTTCTTT	CSADRGHTEAFF
TRBV5-5	TRBD2	TRBJ2-3	.	TGTGCCAGCAGCGTTCTAGCGGGGATTAGCACAGATACGCAGTATTTT	CASSVLAGISTDTQYF
TRBV5-1	.	TRBJ2-7	.	TGCGCCAGCAGCTTGACCGGGACCTTCTACGAGCAGTACTTC	CASSLTGTFYEQYF
TRBV6-1	TRBD1	TRBJ1-5	.	TGTGCCAGCAGGAGGGGACAGGAGAATCAGCCCCAGCATTTT	CASRRGQENQPQHF
TRBV21-1	.	TRBJ2-7	.	TGTGCCAGCAGCAAAGAGAGGGATGGGAGCTCCTACGAGCAGTACTTC	CASSKERDGSSYEQYF